The present TCR beta chain was sequenced within a study of human CD8 memory T cell subsets. Making the TCR beta libraries relied on UMI-labeled 5' RACE. Per the authors' pipeline: Whichever TCR beta library was examined, it held between roughly 2,600 and 20,000 functional CDR3 beta clonotypes. TCRdb re-called the 5' RACE reads and shows each CDR3 protein once, DNA omitted. TCRdb's processing, not the study's, gives the V and J calls here. The listing records fewer than 9,500 distinct CDR3 sequences. A word on this clonotype: Its target is not known.

The CDR3 sequence is 15 residues long. Germline lookup yields CDR1 DFQATT and CDR2 SNEGSKA (reference sequence). Points from the study as a whole: T cells showing similarly high diversity were the stem-like memory and precursor exhausted cells, not the effector memory cells.

The receptor comes from a human donor in good health. Sequencing was carried out using CD8+ T cells from PBMCs. The J gene is TRBJ2-5, the V gene TRBV20-1; TCRdb names TRBD2, which stays unverified in the absence of DNA. Here the CDR3 reads CSARDWLAGGETQYF.